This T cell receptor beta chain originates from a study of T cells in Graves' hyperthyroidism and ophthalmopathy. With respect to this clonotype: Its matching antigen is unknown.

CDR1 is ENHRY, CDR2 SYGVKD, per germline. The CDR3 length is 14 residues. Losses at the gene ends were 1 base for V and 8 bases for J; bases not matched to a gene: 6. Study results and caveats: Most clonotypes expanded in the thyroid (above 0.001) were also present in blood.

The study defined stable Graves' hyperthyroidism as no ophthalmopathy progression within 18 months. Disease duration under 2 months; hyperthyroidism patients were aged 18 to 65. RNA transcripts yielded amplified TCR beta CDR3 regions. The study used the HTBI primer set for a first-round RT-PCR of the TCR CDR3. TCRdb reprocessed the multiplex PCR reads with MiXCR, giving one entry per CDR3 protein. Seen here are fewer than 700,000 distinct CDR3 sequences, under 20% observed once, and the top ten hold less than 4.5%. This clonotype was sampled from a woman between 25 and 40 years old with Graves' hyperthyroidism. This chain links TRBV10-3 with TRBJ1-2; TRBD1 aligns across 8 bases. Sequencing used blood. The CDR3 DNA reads TGTGCCATCAGTGAGTTCGGGACAGGACGCGGCTACACCTTC. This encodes CAISEFGTGRGYTF.